This T cell receptor (beta chain) came from a study of cytotoxic CD8 clonotypes in ibrutinib-treated CLL (dated by TCRdb to about 2021). Background on the whole study: The cohort was composed of ten to eleven relapsed/refractory and approximately 16 treatment-naive patients; IGHV unmutated status was identified in 17 patients. Partial responses were observed in roughly 24 patients and complete responses in 2; after a median follow-up of about 69 months, remission was maintained in roughly 15 patients and progression was observed in roughly twelve. Response samples were taken after a median of 12 months on treatment, ranging from roughly 6 to 36 months. Samples averaged approximately 260,000 productive templates and 94,082 productive rearrangements. Of the roughly 86 participants in the trial, roughly 25 had longitudinal samples available. Cryopreserved peripheral blood mononuclear cells were obtained before treatment, at response, and at either sustained remission or disease progression. Every remission and progressive disease sample was obtained while ibrutinib was still being received by the patients. The full study reports these points: Baseline clonality was found to be higher than that of age-matched healthy donors and was strongly correlated with circulating CD8+ T-cell counts. Sustained-remission and progressing patients did not have matched sampling times, and lymph node repertoires were not examined. At ibrutinib response clonality went up, during sustained remission it held steady, and at progression it dropped back toward baseline. Public clonotypes were found to be uncommon and were observed to contract or remain stable during treatment; the increase in clonality was shown to reflect expansion of private clonotypes at ibrutinib response.

Interpreted using the paper, the time point label stands for: approximately 2 years on ibrutinib. For TCR beta library preparation, about 2.1 micrograms of genomic DNA were extracted from the cryopreserved PBMCs. High-throughput TCR beta sequencing was performed on longitudinal blood samples from CLL patients receiving ibrutinib monotherapy. The patients took part in an open-label, single-center phase 2 trial of ibrutinib monotherapy. A MiSeq instrument was used for deep resolution sequencing, which targeted depths ranging from 1 in 1 million up to 1 in 200,000 T cells, with coverage averaging 10x for each clonotype. The immunoSEQ hsTCRB Kit was used to generate the TCR beta libraries. In the authors' own workflow: The data were analyzed with ImmunoSEQ Analyzer and ImmunoSEQ Data Assistant, and V, D and J gene assignments followed IMGT definitions. Clonality, which ranges from 0 to 1, was calculated as one minus the normalized Shannon entropy of productive rearrangement frequencies. Only overrepresented clonotypes making up at least 0.05% of each patient's repertoire were included in the public clonotype analysis. Repertoires from 10 to 15 age-matched healthy donors in immuneACCESS were used as clonality controls. TCRdb's version of the immuneACCESS table is confined to in-frame rearrangements and falls short of the full clone set. An unresolved V gene accounts for under half of the shortfall where checked; the remainder is of unknown origin. V, J and clone size are taken as reported in that table, and D and trimming were inferred from the DNA itself. The sample table contains under 300,000 clones; only one count was recorded for 70% of them. 15% of the sample lies in the top ten.

This clone turned up a few times. Its antigen is unknown. There are no base qualities to consult, and no much larger clone falls within one base. The CDR3 measures 15 amino acids from cysteine to phenylalanine. Only the CDR3 portion is preserved as DNA: 45 bases, with reading frame beginning at the first base. Looking up the germline V gene yields CDR1 SGHVS and CDR2 FNYEAQ. Trimming removed 1 base from V and 0 bases from J, leaving 6 bases between the germline ends. The rearranged segments are TRBV7-6 and TRBJ2-2; the D gene remains uncertain. This receptor was identified in a human donor with chronic lymphocytic leukemia. The sample was PBMCs, taken after 24 months of ibrutinib treatment. At the DNA level, the sequence is TGTGCCAGCAGCTTAGAGGGCCCGAACACCGGGGAGCTGTTTTTT. This translates into CASSLEGPNTGELFF.